This T cell receptor (beta chain) comes out of a study of OX40 agonist ivuxolimab in advanced cancers. Study-wide context: Averaging about 60 years in age, with a range of about 23 to 85, the cohort was approximately 83% male. General study results and limits: Expanded peripheral T cell antigen specificity was not determined. Both blood CD4+ and CD8+ T cells showed clonal growth by week 6 at 0.1 to 3.0 mg/kg.

About this clone itself: Its antigen is unidentified.

This CDR3 spans 11 amino acids. Germline-derived CDR1 and CDR2 are LNHDA and SQIVND (reference sequence). Trimming removed 11 bases from V and 5 bases from J, with 13 bases in between. TCRdb keeps only in-frame clones here, not all; method: immunoSEQ multiplex PCR. Found here are some 38,000 clones, roughly nine tenths of them singletons; the top ten hold about 43%. The sequencing used CD4+ or CD8+ T cells sorted from blood, collected in a trial of the OX40 agonist ivuxolimab. The chain carries TRBV19 and TRBJ2-7; D tentatively reads TRBD1 or TRBD2 (5 bases each). The clonotype was recovered from an adult with an advanced solid tumor such as melanoma, head and neck, liver or kidney cancer. Written as DNA, the CDR3 is TGTGCCTGCGGCTCGGGGCACGAGCAGTACTTC. Amino acid sequence: CACGSGHEQYF.